The 20 T cell receptor beta chains below all came from one sample that was sequenced in a study of breast tumors, draining lymph nodes, adjacent tissues. Breast cancer patients provided tissue from their axillary draining lymph nodes. TCRdb fed the multiplex PCR reads into MiXCR, producing one record per CDR3 protein. The data show 150,000 or so distinct CDR3 sequences, about 33% seen once. The sequenced sample was axillary lymph node tissue. The receptor set was obtained from a female donor with breast cancer. Some clones in this sample may be carry-over from other donors' samples.

To note about this clonotype: Sequence at one end of the junction differs from germline and may be a read error. This chain connects TRBV13 to TRBJ2-7, with D tentatively TRBD1 or TRBD2 (5 bases each). There are 13 residues in the CDR3. Germline-derived CDR1 and CDR2 are PRHDT and FYEKMQ (reference sequence). DNA of the CDR3: TGTGCCAGCAGCTTGGGGACGGGCTACGAGGAGTACTTC. Its translation: CASSLGTGYEEYF.

Concerning this clonotype: Here the CDR3 omits its conserved ending phenylalanine or tryptophan, so a read error is the likely source. The DNA is left out, because the CDR3 cannot be placed on it with certainty; the CDR3 is given as TCRdb lists it. This CDR3 is CASSTSSGRGG. The genes are TRBV7-2 and TRBJ1-3. The CDR3 contains 11 residues when both ends are counted. In germline, CDR1 is SGHTA, CDR2 FQGNSA.

Ten or more counts support this clonotype. The V and J genes are TRBV13 and TRBJ2-7; D call uncertain. The germline CDR1 and CDR2 sequences are PRHDT and FYEKMQ (reference sequence). V was shortened by 5 bases and J by 5 bases, with 13 bases between the two germline ends. CDR3 length: 13 residues. The CDR3 protein is CASSPAGRNEQYF. CDR3 bases: TGTGCCAGCAGCCCAGCTGGCCGGAACGAGCAGTACTTC.

This clonotype showed up many times. The rearrangement joins TRBV12-3 or TRBV12-4 to TRBJ2-7; 7 bases align to TRBD1. Trimming cost V 5 bases and J 3 bases; bases outside gene matches: 4. The CDR3 runs 13 residues. The chain's CDR3 is CASSADRLYEQYF. The CDR3 region has the DNA TGTGCCAGCAGTGCGGACAGGCTCTACGAGCAGTACTTC.

This clonotype was picked up many times. V is TRBV5-1 and J is TRBJ1-5; D perhaps matches TRBD1 (6 bases). The ends were cut back, 4 bases at V and 0 bases at J, with 8 bases in the middle. Looked up from germline, CDR1 is SGHRS and CDR2 is YFSETQ. The length of the CDR3 is 14 residues. The CDR3 spells CASSPGHSNQPQHF. CDR3 bases: TGCGCCAGCAGCCCGGGACATAGCAATCAGCCCCAGCATTTT.

Concerning this clonotype itself: With a much larger clone just one base away, this may be a read error. This CDR3 is CASSDRATNQPQHF. The CDR3 DNA is TGTGCCAGCAGTGACAGGGCTACCAATCAGCCCCAGCATTTT. V is TRBV6-6 and J is TRBJ1-5; TRBD1 agrees at 7 bases. The CDR3 runs to 14 residues. V lost 5 bases and J lost 3; bases outside the gene matches: 4. Germline CDR1 MNHNY, CDR2 SVGAGI (reference sequence).

This clonotype was counted many times. The CDR3 protein is CASSFAGNNSPLHF. The CDR3 DNA reads as TGTGCCAGCAGTTTTGCAGGGAACAATTCACCCCTCCACTTT. The V and J genes are TRBV12-3 or TRBV12-4 and TRBJ1-6; maybe TRBD1 (5 bases). CDR3 length: 14 residues. V was clipped by 3 bases and J by 7 bases, with 10 bases between them.

V is TRBV9 and J is TRBJ1-4, with D tentatively TRBD1 (6 bases). V gave up 3 bases and J gave up 11 bases, with 20 bases separating them. This CDR3 contains 15 residues. Germline lookup yields CDR1 SGDLS and CDR2 YYNGEE. CDR3 sequence: CASSAGGRRVEKLFF. The CDR3 bases are TGTGCCAGCAGCGCGGGGGGCAGGCGAGTTGAGAAACTGTTTTTT. Using reference TRBV9 and TRBJ1-4 for the parts outside the CDR3, the full variable domain is DSGVTQTPKHLITATGQRVTLRCSPRSGDLSVYWYQQSLDQGLQFLIQYYNGEERAKGNILERFSAQQFPDLHSELNLSSLELGDSALYFCASSAGGRRVEKLFFGSGTQLSVL.

The genes are TRBV15 and TRBJ1-5; D uncertain. The CDR3 totals 15 residues. CDR1 is LNHNV and CDR2 is YYDKDF in the germline V gene (reference sequence). Trimming removed 3 bases at V and 14 bases at J, with 23 bases between. The CDR3 DNA follows: TGTGCCACCAGCAGTAGACTAGCGGGAGGAAGGAGCGAGCATTTT. It specifies CATSSRLAGGRSEHF.

This clonotype was detected ten times or more. The chain carries TRBV20-1 and TRBJ2-3; TRBD1 is a possible D gene (6 bases). The CDR3 length is 15 residues. V was shortened by 5 bases and J by 0 bases, with 15 bases between the two germline ends. The germline CDR1 and CDR2 sequences are DFQATT and SNEGSKA (reference sequence). CDR3 sequence (DNA): TGCAGTGCTCTTAGACAGGCTACTAGCACAGATACGCAGTATTTT. This codes for CSALRQATSTDTQYF.

This clonotype came up many times. This clone may be a read error of a much larger clone one base away. The chain uses TRBV13 and TRBJ2-7; a weak D match, TRBD1 (5 bases). CDR3 length: 15 amino acids. Trimming removed 2 bases at V and 3 bases at J, with 14 bases between. Germline V CDR1 and CDR2: PRHDT, FYEKMQ (reference sequence). CDR3 amino acids: CASSLQRTDNYEQYF. The CDR3 bases are TGTGCCAGCAGCTTACAACGGACGGACAACTACGAGCAGTACTTC. The full variable domain, rest sourced from reference TRBV13 and TRBJ2-7, is AAGVIQSPRHLIKEKRETATLKCYPIPRHDTVYWYQQGPGQDPQFLISFYEKMQSDKGSIPDRFSAQQFSDYHSELNMSSLELGDSALYFCASSLQRTDNYEQYFGPGTRLTVT.

To note about this clonotype: A clone one base away is much larger, so this may be a read error. The rearrangement uses TRBV29-1 and TRBJ1-1, with 9 bases aligning to TRBD1. Per germline, CDR1 SQVTM and CDR2 ANQGSEA. V dropped 7 bases and J dropped 6; count of bases not matched to a gene: 6. The CDR3 totals 12 residues. In nucleotides, the CDR3 is TGCAGCGGTGGGACAGGGTCGGCTGAAGCTTTCTTT. It is translated as CSGGTGSAEAFF.

This clonotype was detected once. This may be a read error: a much more frequent sequence differs by one nucleotide. The chain carries TRBV6-5 and TRBJ2-1; 10 bases align to TRBD2. This CDR3 is 17 amino acids long. Germline V gene data show CDR1 as MNHEY and CDR2 as SVGAGI. CDR3 sequence: CAGSHSPAGGGYNEQFF. The CDR3 coding sequence is TGTGCCGGCAGTCACTCCCCAGCGGGAGGGGGGTACAATGAGCAGTTCTTC.

This clonotype was detected many times. V and J are TRBV19 and TRBJ2-1; maybe TRBD1 (6 bases). CDR1 and CDR2 from the germline V gene are LNHDA and SQIVND (reference sequence). The CDR3 spans 15 residues. Between the trimmed V and J ends, which lost 5 bases and 5 bases, there was a span of 16 bases. The CDR3 DNA reads TGTGCCAGTAGTTTCCCCGCTCCAGGGGACAATGAGCAGTTCTTC. It specifies CASSFPAPGDNEQFF.

V gene TRBV6-1 combines with J gene TRBJ2-3; D not resolved. V dropped 1 base and J dropped 11 bases, with 10 bases sitting between them. The CDR3 length is 12 residues. Germline-derived CDR1 and CDR2 are MNHNS and SASEGT. CDR3 in DNA: TGTGCCAGCAGTGAAGAGGGCTATGAGCAGTATTTT. Translating gives CASSEEGYEQYF.

Turning to this clonotype: The CDR3 does not end in the conserved phenylalanine or tryptophan, so this is likely a read error. No DNA is shown, since the ends of the CDR3 on it are uncertain; the CDR3 is the one TCRdb lists. The chain joins TRBV7-3 to TRBJ2-5; whether TRBD1, the table's D call, matches the DNA was not checked. A total of 14 residues make up the CDR3, ends included. Germline CDR1 SGHTA, CDR2 FQGTGA. CDR3 loop: CASGMGQAGGTQCL.

This clonotype was recorded many times. The chain links TRBV30 to TRBJ2-5; TRBD2 might be the D (6 bases). Germline CDR1 is GTSNPN and CDR2 is SVGIG (reference sequence). The V and J ends lost 0 bases and 7 bases respectively, with 18 bases between them. The CDR3 extends over 15 amino acids. Here the CDR3 reads CAWSVRGTPLGTQYF. The DNA for the CDR3 is TGTGCCTGGAGTGTACGCGGGACGCCTCTAGGGACCCAGTACTTC.

The genes are TRBV13 and TRBJ2-3, with TRBD2 matching 13 bases. CDR3 length: 16 amino acids. After removal of 5 bases from V and 3 bases from J, the junction contained 5 bases not matched to a gene. The germline V gene has CDR1 PRHDT and CDR2 FYEKMQ (reference sequence). CDR3 region: CASSILAGGLTDTQYF. The CDR3 bases are TGTGCCAGCAGCATACTAGCGGGAGGGTTGACAGATACGCAGTATTTT. Filled out from reference TRBV13 and TRBJ2-3, the complete variable domain reads AAGVIQSPRHLIKEKRETATLKCYPIPRHDTVYWYQQGPGQDPQFLISFYEKMQSDKGSIPDRFSAQQFSDYHSELNMSSLELGDSALYFCASSILAGGLTDTQYFGPGTRLTVL.

About this clonotype: A read error is possible here, since a much larger clone lies one base away. The chain is built from TRBV6-2 or TRBV6-3 and TRBJ2-3; TRBD2 matches at 8 bases. Germline trimming cut 6 bases from V and 4 bases from J; bases unmatched to any gene: 15. Germline V lookup: CDR1 MNHEY, CDR2 SVGEGT. The CDR3 runs 17 residues. The CDR3 here is CASRPILADIGPDTQYF. As DNA, the CDR3 is TGTGCCAGCAGGCCCATACTAGCGGACATAGGCCCAGATACGCAGTATTTT.

This rearrangement joins TRBV7-9 to TRBJ2-7; 11 positions match TRBD1. CDR1 SEHNR and CDR2 FQNEAQ come from the germline V gene (reference sequence). J lost 0 bases, V lost 5 bases, and 9 bases had no gene match. This CDR3 spans 17 amino acids. The chain's CDR3 is CASSQTGTGGLSYEQYF. CDR3 nucleotide sequence: TGTGCCAGCAGCCAGACCGGGACAGGGGGACTCTCCTACGAGCAGTACTTC.